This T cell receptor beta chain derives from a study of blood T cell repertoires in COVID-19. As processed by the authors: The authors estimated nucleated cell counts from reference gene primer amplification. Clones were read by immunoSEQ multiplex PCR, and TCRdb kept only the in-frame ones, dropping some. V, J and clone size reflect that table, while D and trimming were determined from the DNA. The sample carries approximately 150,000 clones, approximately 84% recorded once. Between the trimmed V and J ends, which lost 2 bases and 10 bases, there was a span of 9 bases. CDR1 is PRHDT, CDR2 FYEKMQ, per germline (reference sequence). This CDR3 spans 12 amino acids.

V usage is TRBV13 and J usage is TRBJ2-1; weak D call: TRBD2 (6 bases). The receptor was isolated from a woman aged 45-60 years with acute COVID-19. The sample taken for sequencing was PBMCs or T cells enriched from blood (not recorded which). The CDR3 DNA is TGTGCCAGCAGCTTAACGGGAGAAGAGCAGTTCTTC. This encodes CASSLTGEEQFF.